A selection of T cell receptor beta chains follows, all from one sample in a study of shared clonotypes between healthy human individuals. The assay was immunoSEQ multiplex PCR, and TCRdb's table has in-frame clones only and misses some. In the table there are roughly 2.2 million clones, just over 90% of which are singletons. Specimen: naive CD4+ T cells from PBMCs. Every receptor here comes from a man aged 18 to 35 in good health. Some clones in this sample may be carry-over from other donors' samples. The CDR3 runs from the conserved cysteine through the conserved F or W. Each record gives: J gene, V gene, D gene, CDR3 length, clone size, CDR3 DNA, CDR3 protein. D genes are given only for firm matches. Expanded clones get a size class; other rows say once, few or many, or leave the size out.

TRBJ1-2 | TRBV6-1 | . | 12 | . | TGTGCCAGCAGCGAGAGGGGCTATGGCTACACCTTC | CASSERGYGYTF
TRBJ2-5 | TRBV27 | . | 13 | . | TGTGCCAGCAGTTACCGGGGCCAAGAGACCCAGTACTTC | CASSYRGQETQYF
TRBJ2-1 | TRBV13 | TRBD2 | 15 | . | TGTGCCAGCAGCTTATTGGCGGGAGGGCCCGTTGAGCAGTTCTTC | CASSLLAGGPVEQFF
TRBJ2-1 | TRBV5-1 | TRBD2 | 12 | . | TGCGCCAGCAGCGGGGATAGCGGGGTTCAGTTCTTC | CASSGDSGVQFF
TRBJ1-1 | TRBV29-1 | . | 10 | . | TGCAGCGTTGGGCGTACTGAAGCTTTCTTT | CSVGRTEAFF
TRBJ2-2 | TRBV5-6 | TRBD1 | 15 | . | TGTGCCAGCAGCTTCCGACAGGGAAGGGCCGGGGAGCTGTTTTTT | CASSFRQGRAGELFF
TRBJ2-1 | TRBV2 | TRBD2 | 15 | . | TGTGCCAGCACCCTAGCGGGAGGGCGGGGGAATGAGCAGTTCTTC | CASTLAGGRGNEQFF
TRBJ2-2 | TRBV18 | . | 15 | . | TGTGCCAGCTCACCCGGGACCTCGTGGGGCGGGGAGCTGTTTTTT | CASSPGTSWGGELFF
TRBJ2-1 | TRBV7-2 | . | 13 | . | TGTGCCAGCAGCGGAGGGTCCCTTAATGAGCAGTTCTTC | CASSGGSLNEQFF
TRBJ1-5 | TRBV18 | . | 17 | . | TGTGCCAGCTCACCCTGGCTAGTTAGTGGTAGCAATCAGCCCCAGCATTTT | CASSPWLVSGSNQPQHF
TRBJ2-2 | TRBV5-1 | . | 16 | . | TGCGCCAGCAGCTTGTTGGGGGGTTCGATCACCGGGGAGCTGTTTTTT | CASSLLGGSITGELFF
TRBJ1-5 | TRBV27 | . | 15 | . | TGTGCCAGCAGTTTAATTGAGGGTCCCAATCAGCCCCAGCATTTT | CASSLIEGPNQPQHF
TRBJ2-2 | TRBV7-9 | . | 16 | . | TGTGCCAGCAGCTTATTTCCTGCCACAATCACCGGGGAGCTGTTTTTT | CASSLFPATITGELFF
TRBJ1-1 | TRBV7-9 | . | 14 | . | TGTGCCAGCAGCTTATCGGCAGGGGCCAATGAAGCTTTCTTT | CASSLSAGANEAFF
TRBJ1-2 | TRBV9 | . | 15 | . | TGTGCCAGCAGCGTAGCTGGGGAGGGACTATATGGCTACACCTTC | CASSVAGEGLYGYTF
TRBJ2-5 | TRBV7-6 | TRBD1 | 14 | . | TGTGCCAGCAGAACCACAGGGGGCTGGGAGACCCAGTACTTC | CASRTTGGWETQYF
TRBJ1-4 | TRBV7-8 | . | 16 | . | TGTGCCAGCAGCTTAGTAGTCGGGACTACAAATGAAAAACTGTTTTTT | CASSLVVGTTNEKLFF
TRBJ1-1 | TRBV7-3 | . | 14 | . | TGTGCCAGCAGCCTCGGGACGGTGAACACTGAAGCTTTCTTT | CASSLGTVNTEAFF
TRBJ2-7 | TRBV7-8 | . | 14 | . | TGTGCCAGCAGCTTATTCAGTTCCACCAGCGAGCAGTACTTC | CASSLFSSTSEQYF
TRBJ2-3 | TRBV6-1 | . | 14 | once | TGTGCCAGCCTATCTGGAGGGGCAGGGGATACGCAGTATTTT | CASLSGGAGDTQYF
TRBJ2-7 | TRBV6-1 | . | 17 | once | TGTGCCAGCAGTGAAGCGCAGGGGTGGGGACACACCTACGAGCAGTACTTC | CASSEAQGWGHTYEQYF
TRBJ2-2 | TRBV2 | . | 11 | . | TGTGCCAGCAGTGATTGGTTAGAGCTGTTTTTT | CASSDWLELFF
TRBJ2-7 | TRBV6-5 | TRBD1 | 14 | . | TGTGCCAGCAGTTCAAGGACAGGGACCTACGAGCAGTACTTC | CASSSRTGTYEQYF
TRBJ1-5 | TRBV2 | . | 13 | few | TGTGCCAGCGGTCGGGGAGGTAATCAGCCCCAGCATTTT | CASGRGGNQPQHF
TRBJ2-2 | TRBV7-9 | TRBD2 | 18 | . | TGTGCCAGCAGCTTACGTGTTAGCGGGAACGCGAACACCGGGGAGCTGTTTTTT | CASSLRVSGNANTGELFF
TRBJ2-1 | TRBV7-8 | . | 16 | . | TGTGCCAGCAGCCGGATCAGGAATCGGTCCGGGAATGAGCAGTTCTTC | CASSRIRNRSGNEQFF
TRBJ1-1 | TRBV9 | . | 15 | . | TGTGCCAGCAGCGTCACGGGTGCCGTCGGGGGGTTGGCTTTCTTT | CASSVTGAVGGLAFF
TRBJ2-5 | TRBV9 | TRBD1 | 14 | . | TGTGCCAGCAGCGTAAGGGGGCAAGGAGAGACCCAGTACTTC | CASSVRGQGETQYF
TRBJ2-5 | TRBV2 | . | 13 | . | TGTGCCAGCAGTGCAAACAGACAAGAGACCCAGTACTTC | CASSANRQETQYF
TRBJ1-1 | TRBV13 | . | 15 | . | TGTGCCAGCAGCTTAGCCGATGGGGGGCCCACTGAAGCTTTCTTT | CASSLADGGPTEAFF
TRBJ2-7 | TRBV29-1 | . | 13 | once | TGCAGCGTTGCAGCCACAGCTTCCTACGAGCAGTACTTC | CSVAATASYEQYF
TRBJ2-7 | TRBV28 | . | 13 | once | TGTGCCAGCAGTTTACAGGGGCCCTACGAGCAGTACTTC | CASSLQGPYEQYF
TRBJ2-7 | TRBV28 | TRBD2 | 12 | . | TGTGCCACCCGGGGGGGTCGCTACGAGCAGTACTTC | CATRGGRYEQYF
TRBJ2-7 | TRBV18 | TRBD1 | 15 | . | TGTGCCAGCTCACCCCCGACAGGGGATAGCTACGAGCAGTACTTC | CASSPPTGDSYEQYF
TRBJ1-1 | TRBV6-1 | TRBD1 | 12 | . | TGTGCCACCCGGACAGGGAACACTGAAGCTTTCTTT | CATRTGNTEAFF